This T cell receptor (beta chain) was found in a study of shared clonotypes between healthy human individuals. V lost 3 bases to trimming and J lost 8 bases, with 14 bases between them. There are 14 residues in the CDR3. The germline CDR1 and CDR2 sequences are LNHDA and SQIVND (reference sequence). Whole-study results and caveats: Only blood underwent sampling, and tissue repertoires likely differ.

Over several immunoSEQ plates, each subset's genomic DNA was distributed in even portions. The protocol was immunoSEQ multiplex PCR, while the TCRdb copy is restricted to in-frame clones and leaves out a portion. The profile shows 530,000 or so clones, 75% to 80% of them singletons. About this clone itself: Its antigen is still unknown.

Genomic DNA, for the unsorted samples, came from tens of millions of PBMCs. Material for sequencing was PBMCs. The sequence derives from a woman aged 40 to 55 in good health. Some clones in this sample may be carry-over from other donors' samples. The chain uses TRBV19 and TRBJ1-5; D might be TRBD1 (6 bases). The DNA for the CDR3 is TGTGCCAGTAGTATGCCCGGGGGCTATGAGCCCCAGCATTTT. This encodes CASSMPGGYEPQHF.